This TCR beta chain originates from a study of blood T cell dynamics during melanoma immunotherapy. TCRdb's table, derived via immunoSEQ multiplex PCR, lists solely in-frame clones and lacks some. This sample has almost 7,000 clones, with around 83% found just once. The CDR3 contains 14 residues. Germline loops: CDR1 SGHTA, CDR2 FQGTGA. V was pared by 5 bases and J by 0 bases, with 4 bases of the junction left unmatched. Time point described: week 3, after first cycle of checkpoint inhibitor. A few counts support this clone. The sample here was blood, taken from a patient treated with checkpoint blockade. The genes are TRBV7-3 and TRBJ2-7, with 7 bases identical to TRBD2. The clonotype was recovered from a human donor with melanoma. Some clones in this sample may be carry-over from other donors' samples. For the CDR3, the DNA is TGTGCCAGCAGCCCTAGCGGTAGCTCCTACGAGCAGTACTTC. Translation: CASSPSGSSYEQYF. The variable domain in full, with the rest retrieved from reference TRBV7-3 and TRBJ2-7, is GAGVSQTPSNKVTEKGKYVELRCDPISGHTALYWYRQSLGQGPEFLIYFQGTGAADDSGLPNDRFFAVRPEGSVSTLKIQRTERGDSAVYLCASSPSGSSYEQYFGPGTRLTVT.